The T cell receptor (beta chain) under discussion was sequenced for a study of T cells in Graves' hyperthyroidism and ophthalmopathy. The investigators amplified TCR beta CDR3 regions from RNA transcripts. First-round RT-PCR with HTBI primers amplified the TCR CDR3 region. One entry per CDR3 protein, called by TCRdb with MiXCR from the multiplex PCR reads. This repertoire shows about 520,000 distinct CDR3 sequences, around 22% found once; its top ten account for roughly 12%. Ophthalmopathy patients had Clinical Activity Score at least 3, NOSPECS grade at least 4, duration under 3 months. Per germline, CDR1 MNHEY and CDR2 SVGEGT. The CDR3 totals 15 residues. V lost 2 bases and J lost 3, with 13 bases in between. This clonotype was picked up many times.

The chain carries TRBV6-2 or TRBV6-3 and TRBJ2-5; D possibly corresponds to TRBD1 (6 bases). The TCR sequence derives from a woman aged 25-40 years with Graves' ophthalmopathy. Sequences were obtained from blood. The CDR3 coding sequence is TGTGCCAGCAGTTACGTCGGATGGACAGAAGAGACCCAGTACTTC. Its protein is CASSYVGWTEETQYF.